The 12 T cell receptor beta chains in this list originate from one sample, sequenced in a study of blood T cell repertoires in COVID-19. The assay was immunoSEQ multiplex PCR, and TCRdb's table has in-frame clones only and misses some. Among about 130,000 clones listed, approximately 86% were seen once. The source material was peripheral blood. The receptor source for this set is a woman aged 45-65 years who had recovered from COVID-19.

V gene TRBV7-2 combines with J gene TRBJ1-6; the D is unclear. CDR3 size: 14 residues. Trimming took off 4 bases at V and 7 bases at J, with 11 bases between the two ends. CDR1 and CDR2 (germline): SGHTA, FQGNSA. CDR3 DNA sequence: TGTGCCAGCAGCTCAGGTCCCCACAATTCACCCCTCCACTTT. Translated: CASSSGPHNSPLHF.

About this clone itself: A junction end diverges from the germline sequence, so it may reflect a read error. This CDR3 is CASSPAGQGRLTSF. The CDR3 DNA is TGTGCCAGCAGCCCGGCAGGACAGGGTCGGCTCACAAGCTTC. The chain links TRBV7-2 to TRBJ1-2, with 8 bases fitting TRBD1. Germline CDR1 SGHTA, CDR2 FQGNSA. The CDR3 runs to 14 residues.

In its sample, this clone was seen once. The rearrangement links TRBV18 to TRBJ2-3; D is perhaps TRBD2 (6 bases). Trimming cost V 3 bases and J 4 bases, with 11 bases left between them. Germline CDR1 is KGHSH and CDR2 is LQKENI. The CDR3 is 14 amino acids. The CDR3 DNA sequence: TGTGCCAGCTCACCGACCTGGGGGGCAGATACGCAGTATTTT. Translation: CASSPTWGADTQYF.

This chain uses TRBV28 with TRBJ1-2; 7 bases match TRBD1. After removal of 7 bases from V and 6 bases from J, the junction contained 14 bases not matched to a gene. This CDR3 has 15 amino acids. CDR1 is MDHEN and CDR2 is SYDVKM in the germline V gene. CDR3 nucleotides: TGTGCCAGCACTACTCCTCGGTCAGGGGGAGATGGCTACACCTTC. Encoded protein: CASTTPRSGGDGYTF.

This clone was recorded only once. The J gene is TRBJ2-5, the V gene TRBV2, with 11 bases identical to TRBD2. V was clipped by 5 bases and J by 4 bases; unmatched bases: 9. The CDR3 contains 16 residues. Germline-derived CDR1 and CDR2 are SNHLY and FYNNEI. CDR3 nucleotide sequence: TGTGCCAGCAGTTCTAACCGACTAGCGGGGCTAGAGACCCAGTACTTC. Amino acid sequence: CASSSNRLAGLETQYF.

The CDR3 protein is CASSYGTGGLTQYF. The CDR3 DNA is TGTGCCAGCAGTTATGGGACAGGGGGCCTTACGCAGTATTTT. This sequence joins TRBV6-5 and TRBJ2-3; 12 bases line up with TRBD1. The CDR3 consists of 14 residues. The trim removed 3 bases at V and 8 bases at J, leaving 3 bases unmatched. Germline V gene lookup returns CDR1 MNHEY and CDR2 SVGAGI.

The chain has TRBV18 and TRBJ2-1; 10 bases are a match to TRBD2. CDR3 size: 17 residues. V lost 1 base and J lost 3; bases outside the gene matches: 6. Germline V CDR1 and CDR2: KGHSH, LQKENI. The CDR3 here is CASSPLMTSGLYNEQFF. The CDR3 DNA is TGTGCCAGCTCACCACTTATGACTAGCGGGCTCTACAATGAGCAGTTCTTC.

The V gene is TRBV19, the J gene TRBJ2-1; the D gene is possibly TRBD2 (5 bases). Germline CDR1 and CDR2: LNHDA and SQIVND (reference sequence). V dropped 5 bases and J dropped 0 bases, with 11 bases sitting between them. The CDR3 consists of 15 residues. The CDR3 coding sequence is TGTGCCAGTAGTCCCACGGGAAACTCCTACAATGAGCAGTTCTTC. Protein sequence: CASSPTGNSYNEQFF.

This chain links TRBV5-1 with TRBJ2-1; 7 bases match TRBD2. The germline gives CDR1 SGHRS, CDR2 YFSETQ. The trim removed 3 bases at V and 5 bases at J, leaving 5 bases unmatched. The CDR3 sequence is 14 residues long. This chain's CDR3 is CASSWERGNNEQFF. In nucleotides, the CDR3 is TGCGCCAGCAGCTGGGAGCGGGGAAACAATGAGCAGTTCTTC.

The chain joins TRBV4-2 to TRBJ2-1; weak D call: TRBD2 (6 bases). The CDR3 covers 15 residues. Germline V CDR1 and CDR2: LGHNA, YNFKEQ. Trimming cost V 4 bases and J 1 base, with 11 bases left between them. CDR3 DNA: TGTGCCAGCAGCCCAATCGCGGGATCCTACAATGAGCAGTTCTTC. Encoded protein: CASSPIAGSYNEQFF.

This chain joins TRBV7-2 and TRBJ2-2; maybe TRBD2 (6 bases). V was cut by 2 bases and J by 2 bases, with 12 bases left in between. CDR3 size: 16 residues. Per the germline V gene, CDR1 is SGHTA and CDR2 is FQGNSA. For the CDR3, the DNA is TGTGCCAGCAGCTTACGGCGTAGCGGCAACACCGGGGAGCTGTTTTTT. As protein: CASSLRRSGNTGELFF.

This chain joins TRBV6-5 and TRBJ1-2, with D perhaps TRBD1 (5 bases). In germline, CDR1 is MNHEY, CDR2 SVGAGI. V shed 2 bases and J shed 4 bases, with 14 bases lying between them. The CDR3 is made up of 15 amino acids. CDR3 coding DNA: TGTGCCAGCAGTTACCCTGGAGCAGGGATCTATGGCTACACCTTC. Its translation is CASSYPGAGIYGYTF.